This is a list of T cell receptor beta chains from one sample in a study of siplizumab effects on memory and regulatory T cells. Clones were sequenced by immunoSEQ multiplex PCR, and TCRdb holds only the in-frame ones, with some missing. The table shows roughly 100,000 clones, with roughly 91% occurring only once. Sequencing was done on a sample of non-Treg CD4+ T cells sorted from blood. Receptor source: a human donor in good health. Each CDR3 is given without its conserved first and last residue. D genes are given only for firm matches.

>TRBD1|TRBV5-5|TRBJ2-5
ASSLNPQGEETQY
>TRBD1|TRBV18|TRBJ2-5
ASSPRTGAQETQY
>NA|TRBV29-1|TRBJ2-2
SVSPRPTGELF
>NA|TRBV7-8|TRBJ2-1
ASSRGFRDEQF
>NA|TRBV30|TRBJ2-7
AWSEGPYEQY
>NA|TRBV18|TRBJ1-4
ASSPTRAGAANQKLF
>NA|TRBV14|TRBJ2-5
ASSQLTVVGETQY
>NA|TRBV4-1|TRBJ1-5
ASSYRLDGAGQPQH
>NA|TRBV2|TRBJ2-7
ASSHPGLTSSYEQY
>NA|TRBV7-8|TRBJ2-7
ASSRAFETYEQY
>NA|TRBV5-1|TRBJ2-7
ASSLRRGDEQY
>NA|TRBV14|TRBJ1-4
ASSQSRHRASDNEKLF
>NA|TRBV29-1|TRBJ1-1
SVARQHTLNTEAF
>NA|TRBV2|TRBJ2-7
ASIERYYSYEQY
>NA|TRBV6-6|TRBJ2-7
ASSYAGRDEQY
>TRBD2|TRBV30|TRBJ2-1
AWNLAGGNNEQF
>NA|TRBV6-5|TRBJ2-7
ASSRGFELY
>NA|TRBV2|TRBJ1-2
ASSESFWQAGSYGYT
>TRBD2|TRBV9|TRBJ2-5
ASSPGPVAGDAETQY
>NA|TRBV5-6|TRBJ2-7
ASSLVYEQY
>NA|TRBV7-3|TRBJ2-2
ASSLNFREGELF
>TRBD2|TRBV5-4|TRBJ2-2
ASSPASGNTGELF
>NA|TRBV2|TRBJ2-7
ASSQGPADEQY
>NA|TRBV15|TRBJ1-3
ATSRALEGNTIY